The subject of this entry is one T cell receptor beta chain. Antigen unknown. A lack of ophthalmopathy progression within 18 months defined stable Graves' hyperthyroidism. Source material for PBMCs was more than 7.5 ml fresh peripheral blood. The data stem from a study of T cells in Graves' hyperthyroidism and ophthalmopathy. Study-level findings and limits: Model-based prediction identified ophthalmopathy a median around 6.5 months prior to its onset. Most thyroid clonotypes that were expanded above 0.001 also turned up in blood.

Researchers took RNA transcripts and amplified the TCR beta CDR3 regions from them. Using the HTBI primer set, a first-round RT-PCR was run on the TCR CDR3. TCRdb used MiXCR to reprocess the multiplex PCR reads, holding one entry per CDR3 protein. The sample yields around 450,000 distinct CDR3 sequences, approximately 15% seen once. Germline CDR1 and CDR2: MNHNS and SASEGT. V lost 6 bases to trimming and J lost 6 bases, with 17 bases between them. The CDR3 loop spans 14 amino acids. The rearrangement joins TRBV6-1 to TRBJ1-2; a weak D match, TRBD1 (6 bases). The sample taken for sequencing was blood. The source of this sequence is a woman aged 18-29 years with Graves' hyperthyroidism. The CDR3 nucleotides read TGTGCCAGCAGACCATCGACCGGGGGCCATGGCTACACCTTC. Amino acids: CASRPSTGGHGYTF.